This T cell receptor beta chain was captured by sequencing in a study of blood T cell repertoires in COVID-19. At the level of the study: Acute and convalescent COVID-19 samples came from the United States, Italy and Spain. T cells, B-cell-depleted T cells, or PBMCs provided the cDNA or gDNA that served as material.

Study processing details: Estimated nucleated cell counts came from reference gene primer amplification. The data were produced by immunoSEQ multiplex PCR, yet TCRdb's version contains in-frame clones alone and is incomplete. D and trimming come from the DNA, and the V and J calls and clone size come from that table. The sample yields 200,000 to 300,000 clones, around 90% seen once. Patients in Seattle were enrolled during active infection, then followed longitudinally. V shed 1 base and J shed 8 bases, with 8 bases lying between them. The length of the CDR3 is 13 residues. CDR1 is LGHNA, CDR2 YNFKEQ, per germline.

The clonotype originates from a woman aged 60-75 years with COVID-19, enrolled during active disease. The genes are TRBV4-2 and TRBJ2-2; the D gene is possibly TRBD1 (6 bases). The specimen was peripheral blood. The CDR3 loop reads CASSQGRGGELFF. In nucleotides, the CDR3 is TGTGCCAGCAGCCAAGGCAGGGGAGGGGAGCTGTTTTTT.